This T cell receptor (beta chain) was retrieved from a study of blood T cells in healthy people across ages. Study-wide points: Naive CD4+ cell counts and diversity both ran higher in long-lived than in aged donors.

With regard to this clonotype: Its antigen is unidentified.

PCR was performed a second time for about 7 to 12 cycles using a sample-barcoded 5' primer and a J-beta primer mix. Every molecule of cDNA carried a tag from a template-switch adaptor with 12 random nucleotides. Each CDR3 protein gets one entry after TCRdb re-called the 5' RACE reads with MiXCR. The sample shows 630,000 or so distinct CDR3 sequences, 32% of them seen only once. The CDR3 runs to 11 residues. Trimming removed 8 bases at V and 5 bases at J, with 13 bases between. CDR1 and CDR2 (germline): GTSNPN, SVGIG (reference sequence). The sample comprised blood. The receptor was isolated from a woman over 75 in good health. The rearrangement uses TRBV30 and TRBJ2-7, with D hard to call. CDR3 protein: CARVVGDEQYF. The DNA for the CDR3 is TGTGCCCGGGTCGTTGGGGACGAGCAGTACTTC.